This entry describes one TCR beta chain. Its specificity is unknown. This sample is part of a study of follicular helper T cells after annual influenza vaccination. Germline CDR1 and CDR2: SGHKS and YYEKEE (reference sequence). The CDR3 is 15 amino acids. The V end was cut by 0 bases, the J end by 2 bases, with 9 bases between. Sequenced by immunoSEQ multiplex PCR; TCRdb stores in-frame clones only, minus some. The table shows 5,500 to 6,000 clones, with roughly 84% occurring only once. Time point in this sample: 2015-2016 season, 7 days after influenza vaccination. Study results and limitations: Day 7 ICOS+CD38+ clones were most often found later in ICOS-CD38- cTfh cells.

The chain combines TRBV5-5 with TRBJ1-5; D is unresolved. The origin of this receptor is an adult who received the influenza vaccine. This material consisted of CXCR5+ CD38- circulating T follicular helper cells from blood, taken 7 days after influenza vaccination. Subset: circulating Tfh, non-naive CD4+CXCR5+PD-1+ (ICOS+CD38+ or ICOS-CD38-). DNA for the CDR3: TGTGCCAGCAGCTTGGGACCGACGGGCAATCAGCCCCAGCATTTT. Translation gives CASSLGPTGNQPQHF.